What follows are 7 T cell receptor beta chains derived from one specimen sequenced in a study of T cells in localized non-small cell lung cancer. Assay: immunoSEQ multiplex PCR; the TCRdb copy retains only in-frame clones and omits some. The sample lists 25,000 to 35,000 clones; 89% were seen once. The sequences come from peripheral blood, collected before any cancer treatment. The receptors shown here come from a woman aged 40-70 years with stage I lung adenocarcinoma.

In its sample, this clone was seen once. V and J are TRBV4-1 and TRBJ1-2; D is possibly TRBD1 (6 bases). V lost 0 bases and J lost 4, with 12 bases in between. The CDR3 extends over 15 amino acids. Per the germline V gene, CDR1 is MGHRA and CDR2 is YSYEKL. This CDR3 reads CASSQDSGAAYGYTF. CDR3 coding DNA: TGCGCCAGCAGCCAAGATTCAGGGGCCGCCTATGGCTACACCTTC.

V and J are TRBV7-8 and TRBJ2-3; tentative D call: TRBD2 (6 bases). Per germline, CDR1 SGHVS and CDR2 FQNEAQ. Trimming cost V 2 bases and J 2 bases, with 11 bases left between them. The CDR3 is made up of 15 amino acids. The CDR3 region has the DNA TGTGCCAGCAGCTTATATGCGGGGCCCACAGATACGCAGTATTTT. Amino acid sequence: CASSLYAGPTDTQYF.

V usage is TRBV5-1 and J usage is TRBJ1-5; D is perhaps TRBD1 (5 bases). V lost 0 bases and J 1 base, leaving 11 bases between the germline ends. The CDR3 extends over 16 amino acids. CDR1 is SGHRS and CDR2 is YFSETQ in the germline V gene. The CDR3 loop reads CASSLGGPGSNQPQHF. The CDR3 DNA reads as TGCGCCAGCAGCTTGGGGGGACCCGGGAGCAATCAGCCCCAGCATTTT.

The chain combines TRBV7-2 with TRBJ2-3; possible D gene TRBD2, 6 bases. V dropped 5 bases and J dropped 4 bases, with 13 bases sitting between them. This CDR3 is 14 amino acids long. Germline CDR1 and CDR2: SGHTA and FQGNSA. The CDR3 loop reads CASSLGGVSDTQYF. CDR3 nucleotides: TGTGCCAGCAGCCTCGGAGGGGTTTCAGATACGCAGTATTTT. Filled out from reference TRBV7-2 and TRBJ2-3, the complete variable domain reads GAGVSQSPSNKVTEKGKDVELRCDPISGHTALYWYRQSLGQGLEFLIYFQGNSAPDKSGLPSDRFSAERTGGSVSTLTIQRTQQEDSAVYLCASSLGGVSDTQYFGPGTRLTVL.

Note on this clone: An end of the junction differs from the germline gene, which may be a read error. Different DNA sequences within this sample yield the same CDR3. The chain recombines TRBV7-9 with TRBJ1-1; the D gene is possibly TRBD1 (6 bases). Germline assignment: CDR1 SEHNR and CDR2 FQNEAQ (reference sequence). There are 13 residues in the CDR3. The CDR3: CASSSQGNTEAFF. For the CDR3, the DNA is TGTGCCAGCAGCTCACAGGGAAACACTGAGGCTTTCTTT. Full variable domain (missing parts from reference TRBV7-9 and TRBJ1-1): DTGVSQNPRHKITKRGQNVTFRCDPISEHNRLYWYRQTLGQGPEFLTYFQNEAQLEKSRLLSDRFSAERPKGSFSTLEIQRTEQGDSAMYLCASSSQGNTEAFFGQGTRLTVV.

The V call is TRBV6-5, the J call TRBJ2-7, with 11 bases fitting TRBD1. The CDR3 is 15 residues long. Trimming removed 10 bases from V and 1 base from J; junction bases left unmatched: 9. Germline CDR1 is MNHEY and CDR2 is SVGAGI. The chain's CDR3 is CATLSGTGGSYEQYF. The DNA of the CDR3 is TGTGCCACCTTGTCCGGGACAGGGGGTTCCTACGAGCAGTACTTC.

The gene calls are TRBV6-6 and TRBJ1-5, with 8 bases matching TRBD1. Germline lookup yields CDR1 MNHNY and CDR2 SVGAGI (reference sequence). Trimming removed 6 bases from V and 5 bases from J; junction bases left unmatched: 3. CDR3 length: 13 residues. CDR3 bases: TGTGCCAGCAGCCCGACAGGGGATCAGCCCCAGCATTTT. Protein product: CASSPTGDQPQHF.